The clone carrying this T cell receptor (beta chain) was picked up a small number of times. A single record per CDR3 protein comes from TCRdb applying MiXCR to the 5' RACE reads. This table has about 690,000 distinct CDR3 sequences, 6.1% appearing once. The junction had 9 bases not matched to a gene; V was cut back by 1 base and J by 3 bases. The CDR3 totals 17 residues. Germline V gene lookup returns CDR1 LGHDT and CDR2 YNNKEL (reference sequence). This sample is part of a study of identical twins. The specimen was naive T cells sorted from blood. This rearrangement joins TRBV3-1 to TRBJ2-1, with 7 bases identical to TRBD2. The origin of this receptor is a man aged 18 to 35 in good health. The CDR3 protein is CASSQVAAGRIYNEQFF. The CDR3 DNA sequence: TGTGCCAGCAGCCAAGTCGCAGCGGGACGTATCTACAATGAGCAGTTCTTC.